The clone carrying this T cell receptor beta chain was found a few times. Its antigen is still unknown. Germline CDR1 GTSNPN, CDR2 SVGIG (reference sequence). V gave up 0 bases and J gave up 1 base; unmatched junction bases: 6. This CDR3 is 17 amino acids long. These data come from a study of response to subunit inactivated influenza vaccine. Whole-study results and caveats: Authors suggested that a seasonal influenza vaccination recruits few new T cells each time.

TCRdb itself ran the RT-PCR reads through MiXCR, one entry per CDR3 protein. The sample has hundreds of thousands of distinct CDR3 sequences, approximately 14% seen once. The chain couples TRBV30 to TRBJ2-3; 11 nucleotides match TRBD2. The starting material was PBMCs from blood, obtained 14 to 15 days before vaccination. The TCR comes from a man aged 50 or older who received an inactivated influenza vaccine. CDR3 amino acids: CAWSVRASGGRTDTQYF. For the CDR3, the DNA is TGTGCCTGGAGTGTAAGGGCTAGCGGGGGGCGCACAGATACGCAGTATTTT.